This T cell receptor (beta chain) was captured in a study of T-cell reconstitution after alpha-beta-depleted transplantation in children. This clonotype was detected many times. Its antigen is not known. Whole-study results and caveats: It was newly produced T cells that mostly accounted for T-cell counts and diversity one year after transplant. Diversity of TCRbeta at day 60 was high in some patients, arising from surviving recipient T cells and thymic progenitors. It was reported that alpha-beta T cells came from several hundred expanded graft clones (about two months after transplant).

Preparation of the TCRbeta library used unique molecular identifiers. TCRdb reanalysed the PCR reads using MiXCR and keeps one entry per CDR3 protein. The sample lists 180,000 or so distinct CDR3 sequences; about 6% were seen once. The CDR3 covers 17 residues. Germline CDR1 reads SNHLY; CDR2 reads FYNNEI. V gave up 1 base and J gave up 0 bases; unmatched junction bases: 6. This chain connects TRBV2 to TRBJ2-3; 8 nucleotides agree with TRBD2. The sequence derives from a girl under three years old with combined immunodeficiency, due to receive a stem cell transplant. The sequenced sample was PBMCs, obtained before TCRalphabeta/CD19-depleted stem cell transplant. The CDR3 protein is CASSEVVSSGSTDTQYF. Written as DNA, the CDR3 is TGTGCCAGCAGTGAAGTGGTGTCTAGCGGGAGCACAGATACGCAGTATTTT.